This T cell receptor (beta chain) was profiled in a study of blood T cell repertoires in COVID-19. Produced via immunoSEQ multiplex PCR; TCRdb's table is partial and in-frame only. The table shows tens of thousands of clones, with around 85% occurring only once. Trimming shortened V by 0 bases and J by 5 bases, and 7 bases separated the two germline ends. CDR1 MNHEY and CDR2 SVGEGT come from the germline V gene. This CDR3 spans 14 amino acids. This clonotype was sampled from a man aged 55-75 years with active or convalescent COVID-19. V gene TRBV6-2 or TRBV6-3 combines with J gene TRBJ2-2, with a tentative D call TRBD2 (5 bases). The sample taken for sequencing was peripheral blood. This chain's CDR3 is CASSYSRGTGELFF. CDR3 in DNA: TGTGCCAGCAGTTACTCACGGGGAACCGGGGAGCTGTTTTTT.